The 16 T cell receptor beta chains given below trace back to one sample, sequenced in a study of glioma-infiltrating T cells. Using RNA template, CDR3s of TCR alpha and beta were amplified with iRepertoire arm-PCR. One entry per CDR3 protein, called by TCRdb with MiXCR from the multiplex PCR reads. The data contain approximately 190,000 distinct CDR3 sequences, over 30% of them singletons. Material: glioma tissue, nonneoplastic brain tissue, or PBMCs (not recorded which). The source is a human donor with low-grade glioma or glioblastoma, undergoing nonglioma brain surgery, or in good health (not recorded which).

This CDR3 is CASGPGQTYEQYF. CDR3 bases: TGCGCCAGCGGGCCGGGACAGACCTACGAGCAGTACTTC. The chain joins TRBV5-1 to TRBJ2-7; the match to TRBD1 covers 7 bases. The CDR3 runs to 13 residues. V was pared by 7 bases and J by 2 bases, with 6 bases of the junction left unmatched. CDR1 SGHRS and CDR2 YFSETQ come from the germline V gene.

The chain carries TRBV2 and TRBJ1-4; the D is unclear. Germline V gene data show CDR1 as SNHLY and CDR2 as FYNNEI. Between the trimmed V and J ends, which lost 7 bases and 9 bases, there was a span of 15 bases. This CDR3 spans 13 amino acids. The CDR3 here is CASIPVGGKKLFF. The DNA for the CDR3 is TGTGCCAGCATCCCTGTTGGAGGGAAAAAACTGTTTTTT.

J is TRBJ2-1 and V is TRBV15; 8 bases are a match to TRBD2. Germline lookup yields CDR1 LNHNV and CDR2 YYDKDF (reference sequence). V shed 0 bases and J 6 bases; nucleotides not matched to a gene: 7. The CDR3 loop spans 16 amino acids. The CDR3 DNA sequence: TGTGCCACCAGCAGAGATCGAGCGGGAGCAGGCAATGAGCAGTTCTTC. Amino acid sequence: CATSRDRAGAGNEQFF.

The chain is built from TRBV7-2 and TRBJ2-7; 13 bases align to TRBD2. With V trimmed by 4 bases and J by 0 bases, 3 bases remained unmatched. The CDR3 is made up of 16 amino acids. Germline-derived CDR1 and CDR2 are SGHTA and FQGNSA. The CDR3 coding sequence is TGTGCCAGCAGCTCGGGACTAGCGGGACGCTCCTACGAGCAGTACTTC. Translated: CASSSGLAGRSYEQYF.

J is TRBJ1-1 and V is TRBV11-1, with 9 bases identical to TRBD1. The CDR3 runs to 15 residues. Germline V gene data show CDR1 as SGHAT and CDR2 as FQDESV (reference sequence). V gave up 8 bases and J gave up 1 base; unmatched junction bases: 8. The DNA for the CDR3 is TGTGCCAGCGGCCAAGGACAGGGGACGAACACTGAAGCTTTCTTT. Protein product: CASGQGQGTNTEAFF. Combining the CDR3 with reference TRBV11-1 and TRBJ1-1 gives the whole variable domain EAEVAQSPRYKITEKSQAVAFWCDPISGHATLYWYRQILGQGPELLVQFQDESVVDDSQLPKDRFSAERLKGVDSTLKIQPAELGDSAMYLCASGQGQGTNTEAFFGQGTRLTVV.

The rearrangement links TRBV12-3 or TRBV12-4 to TRBJ1-1; 7 bases are shared with TRBD1. The CDR3 spans 13 residues. V was clipped by 6 bases and J by 9 bases; unmatched bases: 10. As DNA, the CDR3 is TGTGCCAGCAGGGCCGGGACAGCACAACAAGCTTTCTTT. Translating it yields CASRAGTAQQAFF.

The V gene is TRBV6-2 or TRBV6-3, the J gene TRBJ1-3; a possible D gene is TRBD1 (6 bases). Between the trimmed V and J ends, which lost 4 bases and 0 bases, there was a span of 16 bases. From germline, CDR1 is MNHEY and CDR2 SVGEGT. This CDR3 spans 17 amino acids. The CDR3, as DNA: TGTGCCAGCAGTTCCCCTCCGGGACAAACCTCTGGAAACACCATATATTTT. Protein product: CASSSPPGQTSGNTIYF.

This clonotype was found many times. The chain is built from TRBV20-1 and TRBJ2-7; no firm D call. This CDR3 has 13 residues. Germline V gives CDR1 DFQATT, CDR2 SNEGSKA (reference sequence). As DNA, the CDR3 is TGCAGAGCCTTAAGGGAAGGCTCCTACGAGCAGTACTTC. Encoded protein: CRALREGSYEQYF.

In this sample, this clonotype turned up many times. The chain links TRBV3-1 to TRBJ1-2; D is uncertain. Germline CDR1 is LGHDT and CDR2 is YNNKEL (reference sequence). The CDR3 length is 14 residues. V lost 4 bases and J 4 bases, leaving 13 bases between the germline ends. CDR3 DNA: TGTGCCAGCAGCCGTAACGATGGCAGCTATGGCTACACCTTC. Amino acid sequence: CASSRNDGSYGYTF. The full variable domain, in which reference TRBV3-1 and TRBJ1-2 provide the parts outside the CDR3, is DTAVSQTPKYLVTQMGNDKSIKCEQNLGHDTMYWYKQDSKKFLKIMFSYNNKELIINETVPNRFSPKSPDKAHLNLHINSLELGDSAVYFCASSRNDGSYGYTFGSGTRLTVV.

This clonotype has a count of ten or more. The chain links TRBV11-2 to TRBJ2-1; 7 nucleotides line up with TRBD1. Germline trimming cut 5 bases from V and 7 bases from J; bases unmatched to any gene: 8. Germline assignment: CDR1 SGHAT and CDR2 FQNNGV. The CDR3 sequence is 14 residues long. The CDR3 loop reads CASSRETGKNEQFF. The DNA for the CDR3 is TGTGCCAGCAGCAGAGAGACAGGGAAAAATGAGCAGTTCTTC.

For this clonotype: This may come from a read error, since a much larger clone is one base off. This chain connects TRBV7-9 to TRBJ1-1, with no clear D. The CDR3 loop spans 14 amino acids. Looked up from germline, CDR1 is SEHNR and CDR2 is FQNEAQ (reference sequence). In nucleotides, the CDR3 is TGTGCCAGCAGGCTTCTTGCGGGGAACGCTGAAGCTTTCTTT. Translation: CASRLLAGNAEAFF.

As to this clonotype: A single base separates this from a much larger clone, so it may be a read error. As DNA, the CDR3 is TGTGCCAGCGGCTTGGGACCCGGGGACGAGCAGTACTTC. As protein: CASGLGPGDEQYF. The chain has TRBV7-9 and TRBJ2-7; the D gene could be TRBD1 or TRBD2 (5 bases each). CDR3 length: 13 residues. Germline V gene lookup returns CDR1 SEHNR and CDR2 FQNEAQ (reference sequence).

For this clonotype: Mismatch with germline at one junction end may stem from a read error. The chain recombines TRBV11-2 with TRBJ2-7; the match to TRBD1 covers 7 bases. The CDR3 contains 12 residues. Germline V CDR1 and CDR2: SGHAT, FQNNGV. The DNA of the CDR3 is TGTGCCAGCAGCTTAGTTCAGGGGGAGCAGTGCTTC. This sequence encodes CASSLVQGEQCF. Combining the CDR3 with reference TRBV11-2 and TRBJ2-7 gives the whole variable domain EAGVAQSPRYKIIEKRQSVAFWCNPISGHATLYWYQQILGQGPKLLIQFQNNGVVDDSQLPKDRFSAERLKGVDSTLKIQPAKLEDSAVYLCASSLVQGEQCFGPGTRLTVT.

This clonotype came up many times. This chain uses TRBV5-4 with TRBJ2-1, with unresolved D. The V gene's germline CDR1 is SGHNT and CDR2 YYREEE (reference sequence). Trimming left V 2 bases short and J 9 bases short, with 12 bases between. This CDR3 is 13 amino acids long. CDR3 sequence (DNA): TGTGCCAGCAGCTTATTCCCAGGTCGTGAGCAGTTCTTC. Its protein is CASSLFPGREQFF.

This clonotype occurred a few times. The chain couples TRBV4-3 to TRBJ1-4; 9 bases line up with TRBD1. The germline CDR1 and CDR2 sequences are LGHNA and YSLEER. The CDR3 totals 17 residues. The ends lost 4 bases at V and 8 bases at J; junction bases unmatched: 14. The CDR3 here is CASSPGGAQGAWEKLFF. Written as DNA, the CDR3 is TGCGCCAGCAGCCCCGGAGGGGCACAGGGGGCTTGGGAAAAACTGTTTTTT.

Points on this clonotype: The junction departs from germline at one end; a sequencing error may be responsible. V and J are TRBV7-2 and TRBJ2-3, with D perhaps matching TRBD1 (6 bases). The CDR3 spans 15 residues. Germline loops: CDR1 SGHTA, CDR2 FQGNSA. The CDR3 nucleotides are TGTGCCAGCAGCTTAGGGGGGCCTGTCACAGATACGAAGTATTTT. Amino acids: CASSLGGPVTDTKYF.